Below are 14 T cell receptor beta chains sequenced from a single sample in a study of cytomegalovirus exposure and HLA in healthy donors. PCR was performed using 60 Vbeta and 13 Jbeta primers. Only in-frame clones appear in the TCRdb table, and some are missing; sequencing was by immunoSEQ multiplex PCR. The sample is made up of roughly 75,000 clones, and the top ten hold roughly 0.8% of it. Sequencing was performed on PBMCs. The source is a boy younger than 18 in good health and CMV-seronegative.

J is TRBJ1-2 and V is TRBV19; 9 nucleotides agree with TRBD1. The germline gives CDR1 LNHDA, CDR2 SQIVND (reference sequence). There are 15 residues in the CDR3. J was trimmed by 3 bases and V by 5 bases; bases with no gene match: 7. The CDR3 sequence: CASSAQGAPDYGYTF. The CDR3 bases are TGTGCCAGTAGTGCACAGGGGGCGCCGGACTATGGCTACACCTTC.

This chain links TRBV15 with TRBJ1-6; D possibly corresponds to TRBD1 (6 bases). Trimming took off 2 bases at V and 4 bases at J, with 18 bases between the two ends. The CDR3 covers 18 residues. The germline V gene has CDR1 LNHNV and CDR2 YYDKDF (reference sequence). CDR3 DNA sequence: TGTGCCACCAGCAGAACTCCCCACAAGGACAGTTATAATTCACCCCTCCACTTT. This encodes CATSRTPHKDSYNSPLHF. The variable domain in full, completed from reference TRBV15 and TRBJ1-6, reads DAMVIQNPRYQVTQFGKPVTLSCSQTLNHNVMYWYQQKSSQAPKLLFHYYDKDFNNEADTPDNFQSRRPNTSFCFLDIRSPGLGDTAMYLCATSRTPHKDSYNSPLHFGNGTRLTVT.

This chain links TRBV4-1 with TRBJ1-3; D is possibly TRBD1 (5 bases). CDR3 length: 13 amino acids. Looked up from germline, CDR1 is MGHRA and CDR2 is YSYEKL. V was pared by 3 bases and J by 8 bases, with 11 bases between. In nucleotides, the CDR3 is TGCGCCAGCAGCCAGGGGCTAATGGACACCATATATTTT. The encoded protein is CASSQGLMDTIYF.

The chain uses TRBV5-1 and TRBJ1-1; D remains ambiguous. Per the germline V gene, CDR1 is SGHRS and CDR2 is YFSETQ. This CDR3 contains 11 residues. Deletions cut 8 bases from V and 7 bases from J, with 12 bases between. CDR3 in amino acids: CARLGRSEAFF. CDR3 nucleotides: TGCGCCAGACTCGGTCGGAGTGAAGCTTTCTTT. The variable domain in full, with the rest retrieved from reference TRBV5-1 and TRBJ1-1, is KAGVTQTPRYLIKTRGQQVTLSCSPISGHRSVSWYQQTPGQGLQFLFEYFSETQRNKGNFPGRFSGRQFSNSRSEMNVSTLELGDSALYLCARLGRSEAFFGQGTRLTVV.

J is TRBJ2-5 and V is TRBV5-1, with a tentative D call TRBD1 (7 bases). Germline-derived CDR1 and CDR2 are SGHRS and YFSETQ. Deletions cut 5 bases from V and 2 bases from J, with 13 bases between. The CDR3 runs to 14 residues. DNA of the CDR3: TGCGCCAGCAGTCCGCGGGACAGTCAAGAGACCCAGTACTTC. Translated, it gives CASSPRDSQETQYF.

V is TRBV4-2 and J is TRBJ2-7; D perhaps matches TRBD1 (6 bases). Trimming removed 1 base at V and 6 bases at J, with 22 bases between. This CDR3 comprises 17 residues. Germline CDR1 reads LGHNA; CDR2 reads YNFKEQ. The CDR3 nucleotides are TGTGCCAGCAGCCAAGCGTCCACAGGGTCTCCTTTCGGCGAGCAGTACTTC. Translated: CASSQASTGSPFGEQYF.

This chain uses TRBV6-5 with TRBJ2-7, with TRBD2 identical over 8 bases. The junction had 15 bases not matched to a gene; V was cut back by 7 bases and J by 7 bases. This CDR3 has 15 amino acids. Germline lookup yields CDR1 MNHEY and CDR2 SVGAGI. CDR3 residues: CASKGVSGGLGEQYF. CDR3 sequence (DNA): TGTGCCAGCAAGGGGGTGAGCGGGGGCCTCGGGGAGCAGTACTTC.

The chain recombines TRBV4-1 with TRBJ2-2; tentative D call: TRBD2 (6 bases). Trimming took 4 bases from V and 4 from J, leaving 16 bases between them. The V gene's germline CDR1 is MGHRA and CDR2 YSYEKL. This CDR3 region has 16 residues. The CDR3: CASSPGPGVPTGELFF. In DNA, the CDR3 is TGCGCCAGCAGCCCCGGCCCGGGGGTGCCCACCGGGGAGCTGTTTTTT.

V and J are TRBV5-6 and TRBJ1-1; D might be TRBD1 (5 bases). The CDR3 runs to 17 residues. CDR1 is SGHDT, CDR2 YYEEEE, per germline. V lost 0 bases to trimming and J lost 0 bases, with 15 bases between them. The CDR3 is CASSLGDSRLVNTEAFF. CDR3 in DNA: TGTGCCAGCAGCTTGGGAGACAGCCGCCTAGTGAACACTGAAGCTTTCTTT.

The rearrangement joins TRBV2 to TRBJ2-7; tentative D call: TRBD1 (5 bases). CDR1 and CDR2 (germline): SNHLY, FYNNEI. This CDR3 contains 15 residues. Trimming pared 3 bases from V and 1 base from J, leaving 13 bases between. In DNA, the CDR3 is TGTGCCAGCAGTGAGTTGCCAGCAGGGTCCTACGAGCAGTACTTC. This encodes CASSELPAGSYEQYF.

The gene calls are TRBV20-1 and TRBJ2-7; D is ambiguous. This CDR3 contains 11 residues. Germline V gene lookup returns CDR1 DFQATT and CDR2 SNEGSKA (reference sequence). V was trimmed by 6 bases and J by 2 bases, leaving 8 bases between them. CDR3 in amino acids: CSAREAYEQYF. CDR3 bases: TGCAGTGCGCGCGAGGCCTACGAGCAGTACTTC.

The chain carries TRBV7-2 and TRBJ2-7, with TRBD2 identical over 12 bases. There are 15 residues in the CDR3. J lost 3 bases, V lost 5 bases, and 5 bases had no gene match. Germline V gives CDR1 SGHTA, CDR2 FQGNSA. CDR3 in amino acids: CASSGGLAGYYEQYF. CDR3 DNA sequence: TGTGCCAGCAGCGGGGGACTAGCGGGTTACTACGAGCAGTACTTC.

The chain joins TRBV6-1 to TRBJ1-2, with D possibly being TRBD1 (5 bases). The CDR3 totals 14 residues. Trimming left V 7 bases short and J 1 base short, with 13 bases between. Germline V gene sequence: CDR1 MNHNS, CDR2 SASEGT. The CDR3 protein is CASTLKGNNYGYTF. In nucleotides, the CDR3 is TGTGCCAGCACCCTAAAGGGGAATAACTATGGCTACACCTTC.

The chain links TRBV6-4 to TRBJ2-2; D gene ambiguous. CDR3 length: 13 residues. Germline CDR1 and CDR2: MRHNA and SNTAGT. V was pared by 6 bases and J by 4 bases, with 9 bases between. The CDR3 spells CASSATGTGELFF. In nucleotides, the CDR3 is TGTGCCAGCAGCGCAACGGGCACCGGGGAGCTGTTTTTT.